Below are 18 T cell receptor beta chains sequenced from a single sample in a study of blood T cell repertoires in COVID-19. The assay was immunoSEQ multiplex PCR, and TCRdb's table has in-frame clones only and misses some. Of more than 150,000 clones in the sample, 84% are singletons; the top ten hold around 15%. Input material: peripheral blood. These receptors all come from a man aged 25-45 years with active or convalescent COVID-19.

This chain joins TRBV7-6 and TRBJ2-3; TRBD1 matches at 8 bases. Per the germline V gene, CDR1 is SGHVS and CDR2 is FNYEAQ. CDR3 length: 17 amino acids. The V and J ends lost 0 bases and 4 bases, in that order; junction bases with no gene match: 9. CDR3 sequence reads: CASSLASGRGPADTQYF. In DNA form, the CDR3 reads TGTGCCAGCAGCTTAGCAAGCGGCAGGGGGCCGGCAGATACGCAGTATTTT. Full variable domain (remainder filled in from reference TRBV7-6 and TRBJ2-3): GAGVSQSPRYKVTKRGQDVALRCDPISGHVSLYWYRQALGQGPEFLTYFNYEAQQDKSGLPNDRFSAERPEGSISTLTIQRTEQRDSAMYRCASSLASGRGPADTQYFGPGTRLTVL.

The V and J genes are TRBV7-9 and TRBJ1-1; perhaps TRBD1 as D (5 bases). V was cut by 5 bases and J by 3 bases, with 16 bases left in between. Germline V lookup: CDR1 SEHNR, CDR2 FQNEAQ (reference sequence). CDR3 size: 15 residues. CDR3: CASSPGAWEDTEAFF. The CDR3 DNA sequence: TGTGCCAGCAGCCCCGGGGCCTGGGAGGACACTGAAGCTTTCTTT.

This chain joins TRBV24-1 and TRBJ2-3; 15 bases align to TRBD2. Trimming removed 3 bases from V and 3 bases from J; junction bases left unmatched: 0. CDR1 and CDR2 (germline): KGHDR, SFDVKD. This CDR3 has 16 amino acids. The CDR3 protein is CATSDGTSGRTDTQYF. For the CDR3, the DNA is TGTGCCACCAGTGATGGGACTAGCGGGAGGACAGATACGCAGTATTTT.

This chain joins TRBV11-3 and TRBJ1-1, with a possible D match to TRBD1 (5 bases). Trimming removed 6 bases at V and 11 bases at J, with 16 bases between. There are 12 residues in the CDR3. In germline, CDR1 is SGHNT, CDR2 YENEEA. The CDR3 DNA is TGTGCCAGCAGACCCGCGGGGGACGGGGCTTTCTTT. This encodes CASRPAGDGAFF.

CDR3 protein: CASEGFEGYTF. DNA of the CDR3: TGTGCCAGCGAGGGATTTGAAGGCTACACCTTC. The chain carries TRBV9 and TRBJ1-2; unclear D gene. Germline CDR1 SGDLS, CDR2 YYNGEE. The CDR3 is 11 amino acids. The ends were cut back, 7 bases at V and 8 bases at J, with 12 bases in the middle.

Only one count was recorded for this clone. The rearrangement links TRBV9 to TRBJ2-7, with D tentatively TRBD1 (5 bases). With 4 bases removed from V and 2 bases from J, the gap between germline ends came to 16 bases. Germline V gene sequence: CDR1 SGDLS, CDR2 YYNGEE. The CDR3 contains 15 residues. The CDR3 sequence: CASSLGRGWAYEQYF. CDR3 in DNA: TGTGCCAGCAGCCTCGGTAGGGGATGGGCCTACGAGCAGTACTTC.

This clone was observed once. This chain connects TRBV18 to TRBJ2-7; the match to TRBD1 covers 8 bases. The CDR3 is 16 amino acids. Germline trimming cut 2 bases from V and 1 base from J; bases unmatched to any gene: 7. Germline-derived CDR1 and CDR2 are KGHSH and LQKENI. The CDR3 coding sequence is TGTGCCAGCTCACCATTGCCGGGACAGGTATCCTACGAGCAGTACTTC. Protein: CASSPLPGQVSYEQYF.

The chain joins TRBV5-5 to TRBJ2-7; D might be TRBD1 (7 bases). With 4 bases removed from V and 0 bases from J, the gap between germline ends came to 11 bases. The CDR3 totals 14 residues. Germline V gives CDR1 SGHKS, CDR2 YYEKEE (reference sequence). CDR3 bases: TGTGCCAGCAGCAGGGGGGACAGCTCCTACGAGCAGTACGTC. It specifies CASSRGDSSYEQYV.

This clone turned up a few times. The rearrangement joins TRBV6-5 to TRBJ1-1; TRBD1 aligns across 7 bases. The CDR3 length is 12 residues. J gave up 1 base and V 10 bases, and 3 bases lay outside the gene matches. Germline CDR1 and CDR2: MNHEY and SVGAGI. CDR3 nucleotide sequence: TGTGCCACCTACAGGGGGAACACTGAAGCTTTCTTT. Protein sequence: CATYRGNTEAFF.

The gene calls are TRBV5-1 and TRBJ1-2, with no clear D. This CDR3 has 15 residues. Germline assignment: CDR1 SGHRS and CDR2 YFSETQ. Trimming cost V 4 bases and J 0 bases, with 13 bases left between them. Here the CDR3 reads CASSGQQYSNYGYTF. The DNA for the CDR3 is TGCGCCAGCAGCGGGCAACAGTACTCTAACTATGGCTACACCTTC.

This clone turned up a few times. The chain employs TRBV30 and TRBJ1-4, with 7 bases lining up with TRBD1. The length of the CDR3 is 17 residues. Trimming took 0 bases from V and 4 from J; bases not matched to a gene: 11. CDR1 GTSNPN and CDR2 SVGIG come from the germline V gene (reference sequence). In DNA, the CDR3 is TGTGCCTGGAGTGTACAGGGGACCCTGGGCGGTAATGAAAAACTGTTTTTT. This encodes CAWSVQGTLGGNEKLFF.

The chain employs TRBV30 and TRBJ1-6; weak D call: TRBD1 (6 bases). V lost 1 base, J lost 10 bases, and 11 bases lay in between. CDR3 length: 13 residues. In germline, CDR1 is GTSNPN, CDR2 SVGIG (reference sequence). CDR3 residues: CAWSAAGDSPLHF. In DNA form, the CDR3 reads TGTGCCTGGAGTGCGGCAGGGGACTCACCCCTCCACTTT.

The rearrangement joins TRBV5-1 to TRBJ1-1; 8 nucleotides align to TRBD1. This CDR3 is built from 13 residues. V shed 5 bases and J 6 bases; nucleotides not matched to a gene: 6. CDR1 is SGHRS, CDR2 YFSETQ, per germline. This CDR3 is CASRSTGVPEAFF. The CDR3 DNA sequence: TGCGCCAGCAGATCGACAGGGGTCCCTGAAGCTTTCTTT. Full variable domain (rest looked up from reference TRBV5-1 and TRBJ1-1): KAGVTQTPRYLIKTRGQQVTLSCSPISGHRSVSWYQQTPGQGLQFLFEYFSETQRNKGNFPGRFSGRQFSNSRSEMNVSTLELGDSALYLCASRSTGVPEAFFGQGTRLTVV.

J is TRBJ2-7 and V is TRBV6-5, with 9 bases fitting TRBD1. J gave up 5 bases and V 5 bases, and 7 bases lay outside the gene matches. This CDR3 is built from 14 residues. Germline CDR1 reads MNHEY; CDR2 reads SVGAGI. The CDR3 DNA is TGTGCCAGCAGTCCCGGGACAGGGAAGGACGAGCAGTACTTC. Amino acids: CASSPGTGKDEQYF.

The rearrangement joins TRBV11-2 to TRBJ1-2; the D is unclear. This CDR3 contains 14 residues. Germline V gene data show CDR1 as SGHAT and CDR2 as FQNNGV. The V end lost 5 bases, the J end lost 4 bases, and 14 bases lay between the germline ends. For the CDR3, the DNA is TGTGCCAGCAGCGGCGAGGGTGTTGCCTATGGCTACACCTTC. Residues: CASSGEGVAYGYTF.

The rearrangement links TRBV27 to TRBJ1-1; the D is unclear. The CDR3 is made up of 15 amino acids. Trimming took off 5 bases at V and 1 base at J, with 14 bases between the two ends. Germline CDR1 is MNHEY and CDR2 is SMNVEV (reference sequence). The CDR3 region has the DNA TGTGCCAGCAGTCCCCGGAGGTCAGGGAACACTGAAGCTTTCTTT. It specifies CASSPRRSGNTEAFF.

The rearrangement links TRBV5-4 to TRBJ2-1; 8 bases are shared with TRBD2. In germline, CDR1 is SGHNT, CDR2 YYREEE (reference sequence). The CDR3 covers 13 residues. After removal of 2 bases from V and 7 bases from J, the junction contained 2 bases not matched to a gene. CDR3 DNA sequence: TGTGCCAGCAGCTTACTAGCGGAAAATGAGCAGTTCTTC. Encoded protein: CASSLLAENEQFF.

The chain uses TRBV6-2 or TRBV6-3 and TRBJ1-5; D might be TRBD1 (5 bases). Per germline, CDR1 MNHEY and CDR2 SVGEGT. The CDR3 covers 14 residues. Between the trimmed V and J ends, which lost 6 bases and 11 bases, there was a span of 20 bases. The CDR3 sequence: CASSRSVTGLAQHF. CDR3 bases: TGTGCCAGCAGCAGATCCGTCACAGGTCTAGCCCAGCATTTT.